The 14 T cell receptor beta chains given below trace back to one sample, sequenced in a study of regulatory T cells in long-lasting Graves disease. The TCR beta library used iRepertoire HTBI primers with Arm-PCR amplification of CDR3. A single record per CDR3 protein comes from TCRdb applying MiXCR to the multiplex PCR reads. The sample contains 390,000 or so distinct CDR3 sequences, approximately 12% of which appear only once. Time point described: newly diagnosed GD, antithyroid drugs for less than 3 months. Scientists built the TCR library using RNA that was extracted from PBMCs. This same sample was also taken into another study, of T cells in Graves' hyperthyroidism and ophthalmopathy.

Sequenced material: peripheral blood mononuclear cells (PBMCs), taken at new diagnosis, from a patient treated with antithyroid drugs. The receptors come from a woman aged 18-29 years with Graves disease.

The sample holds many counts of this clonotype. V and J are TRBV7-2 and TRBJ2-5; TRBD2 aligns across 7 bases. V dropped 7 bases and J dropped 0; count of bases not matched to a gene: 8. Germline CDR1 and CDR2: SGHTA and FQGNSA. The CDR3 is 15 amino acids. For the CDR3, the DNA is TGTGCCAGCAACGAGCGGGGACCTTACCAAGAGACCCAGTACTTC. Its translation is CASNERGPYQETQYF.

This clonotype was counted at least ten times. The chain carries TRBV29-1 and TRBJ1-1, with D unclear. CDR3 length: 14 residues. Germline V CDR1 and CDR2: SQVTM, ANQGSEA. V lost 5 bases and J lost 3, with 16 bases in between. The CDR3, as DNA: TGCAGCGTTCGAGCCAGGTTATCGGACACTGAAGCTTTCTTT. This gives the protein CSVRARLSDTEAFF.

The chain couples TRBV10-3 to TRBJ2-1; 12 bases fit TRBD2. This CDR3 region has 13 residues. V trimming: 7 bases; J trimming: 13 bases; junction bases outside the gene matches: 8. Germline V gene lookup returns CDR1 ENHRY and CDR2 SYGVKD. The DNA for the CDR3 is TGTGCCATCACCCCTAGCGGGGGGGCTCAACAGTTCTTC. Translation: CAITPSGGAQQFF.

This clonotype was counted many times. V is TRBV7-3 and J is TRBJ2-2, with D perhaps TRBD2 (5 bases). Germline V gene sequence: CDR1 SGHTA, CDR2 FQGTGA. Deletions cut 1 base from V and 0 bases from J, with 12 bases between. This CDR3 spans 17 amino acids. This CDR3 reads CASSLRGPHSNTGELFF. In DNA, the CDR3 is TGTGCCAGCAGCTTAAGAGGGCCCCATTCGAACACCGGGGAGCTGTTTTTT.

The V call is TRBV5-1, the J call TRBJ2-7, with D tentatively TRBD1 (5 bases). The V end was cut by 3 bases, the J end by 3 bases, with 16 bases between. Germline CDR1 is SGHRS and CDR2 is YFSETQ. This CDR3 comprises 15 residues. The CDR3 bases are TGCGCCAGCAGCTCGACAGTTTTTGGTGTCTACGAGCAGTACTTC. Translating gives CASSSTVFGVYEQYF. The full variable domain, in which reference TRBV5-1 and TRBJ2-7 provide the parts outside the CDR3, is KAGVTQTPRYLIKTRGQQVTLSCSPISGHRSVSWYQQTPGQGLQFLFEYFSETQRNKGNFPGRFSGRQFSNSRSEMNVSTLELGDSALYLCASSSTVFGVYEQYFGPGTRLTVT.

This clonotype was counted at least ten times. The CDR3 is CSARDATGAEKLFF. For the CDR3, the DNA is TGCAGTGCTAGAGATGCGACAGGGGCTGAAAAACTGTTTTTT. The V and J genes are TRBV20-1 and TRBJ1-4; 8 positions agree with TRBD1. The V segment lost 0 bases and the J segment 7 bases; nucleotides outside the gene matches: 4. The CDR3 sequence is 14 residues long. Germline values: CDR1 DFQATT, CDR2 SNEGSKA (reference sequence).

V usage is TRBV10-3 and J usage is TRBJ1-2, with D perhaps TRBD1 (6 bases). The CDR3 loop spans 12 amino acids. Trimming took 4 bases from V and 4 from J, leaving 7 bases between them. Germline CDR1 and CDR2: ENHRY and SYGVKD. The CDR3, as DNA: TGTGCCATCAGTGGGGGGCCCTATGGCTACACCTTC. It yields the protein CAISGGPYGYTF.

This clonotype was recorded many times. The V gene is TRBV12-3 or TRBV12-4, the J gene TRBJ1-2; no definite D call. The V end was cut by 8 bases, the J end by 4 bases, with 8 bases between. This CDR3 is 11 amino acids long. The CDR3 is CASGISYGYTF. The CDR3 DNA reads TGTGCCAGCGGGATATCCTATGGCTACACCTTC.

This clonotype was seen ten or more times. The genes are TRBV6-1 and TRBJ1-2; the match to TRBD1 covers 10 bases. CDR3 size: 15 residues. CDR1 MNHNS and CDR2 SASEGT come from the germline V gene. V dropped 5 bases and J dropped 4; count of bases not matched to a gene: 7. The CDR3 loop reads CASSPDRGRGYGYTF. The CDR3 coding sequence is TGTGCCAGCAGTCCCGACAGGGGGCGCGGCTATGGCTACACCTTC.

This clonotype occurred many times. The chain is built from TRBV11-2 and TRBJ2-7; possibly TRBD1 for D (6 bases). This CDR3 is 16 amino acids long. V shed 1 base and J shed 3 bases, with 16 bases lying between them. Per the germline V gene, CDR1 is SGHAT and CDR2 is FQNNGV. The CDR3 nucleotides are TGTGCCAGCAGCTTAGGGGCGGCAGGGGAGCACTACGAGCAGTACGTC. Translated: CASSLGAAGEHYEQYV.

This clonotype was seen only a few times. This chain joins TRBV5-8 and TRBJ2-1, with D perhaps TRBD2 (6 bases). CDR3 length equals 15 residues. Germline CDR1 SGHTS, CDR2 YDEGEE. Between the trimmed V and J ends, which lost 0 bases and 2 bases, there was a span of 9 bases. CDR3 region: CASSLAGRAYNEQFF. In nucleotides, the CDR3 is TGTGCCAGCAGCTTGGCCGGGAGAGCCTACAATGAGCAGTTCTTC.

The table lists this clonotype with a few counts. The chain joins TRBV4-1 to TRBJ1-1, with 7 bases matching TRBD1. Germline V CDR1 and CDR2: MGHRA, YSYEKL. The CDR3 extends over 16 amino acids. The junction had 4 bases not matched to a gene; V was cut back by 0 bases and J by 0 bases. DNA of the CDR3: TGCGCCAGCAGCCAAGATTACGGACAGGTGAACACTGAAGCTTTCTTT. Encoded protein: CASSQDYGQVNTEAFF.

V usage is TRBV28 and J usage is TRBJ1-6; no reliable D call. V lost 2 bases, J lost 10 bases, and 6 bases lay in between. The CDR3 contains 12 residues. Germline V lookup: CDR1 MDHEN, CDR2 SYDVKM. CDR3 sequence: CASSLIVSPLHF. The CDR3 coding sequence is TGTGCCAGCAGTTTAATTGTCTCACCCCTCCACTTT.

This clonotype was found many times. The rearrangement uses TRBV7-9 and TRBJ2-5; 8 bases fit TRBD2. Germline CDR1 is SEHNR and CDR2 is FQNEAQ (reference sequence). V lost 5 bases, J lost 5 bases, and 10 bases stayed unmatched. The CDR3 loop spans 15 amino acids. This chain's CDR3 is CASSEPPGLGETQYF. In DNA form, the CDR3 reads TGTGCCAGCAGCGAGCCACCGGGACTAGGGGAGACCCAGTACTTC.